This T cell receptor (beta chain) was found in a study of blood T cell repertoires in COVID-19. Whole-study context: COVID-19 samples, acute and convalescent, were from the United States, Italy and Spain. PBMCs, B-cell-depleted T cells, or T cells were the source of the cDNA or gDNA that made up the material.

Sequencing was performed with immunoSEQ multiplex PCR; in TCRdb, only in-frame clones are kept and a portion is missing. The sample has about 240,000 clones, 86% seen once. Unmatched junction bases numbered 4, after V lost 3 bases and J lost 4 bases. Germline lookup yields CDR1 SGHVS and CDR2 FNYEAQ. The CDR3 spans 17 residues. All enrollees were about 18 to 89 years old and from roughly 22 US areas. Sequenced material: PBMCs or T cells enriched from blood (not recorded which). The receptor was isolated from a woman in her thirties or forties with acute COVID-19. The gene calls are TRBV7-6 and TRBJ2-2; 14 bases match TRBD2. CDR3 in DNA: TGTGCCAGCAGCTTCGGACTAGCGGGAGGTCTCACCGGGGAGCTGTTTTTT. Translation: CASSFGLAGGLTGELFF.